Listed here are 28 T cell receptor beta chains from one sample, sequenced in a study of control samples from healthy donors and cancer patients. Generated by immunoSEQ multiplex PCR, the TCRdb table keeps only in-frame clones and is missing some. The repertoire holds tens of thousands of clones, with around 87% as singletons. The sequencing sample was made of PBMCs. These TCRs come from a woman aged 55 to 70 with lung cancer.

This clone was recorded only once. The V call is TRBV3-1 (or the pseudogene TRBV3-2), the J call TRBJ1-2; unclear D gene. Germline V lookup: CDR1 LGHDT, CDR2 YNNKEL (reference sequence). The ends were cut back, 1 base at V and 8 bases at J, with 8 bases in the middle. The CDR3 runs to 12 residues. The DNA of the CDR3 is TGTGCCAGCAGCCAAGCACGGTCCGGCTACACCTTC. This codes for CASSQARSGYTF.

The chain couples TRBV7-2 to TRBJ2-1; 10 nucleotides align to TRBD2. CDR3 length: 14 residues. The germline V gene encodes CDR1 SGHTA and CDR2 FQGNSA. With V trimmed by 7 bases and J by 7 bases, 7 bases remained unmatched. CDR3 DNA sequence: TGTGCCAGCAAAGTGGGACTAGCGATAAATGAGCAGTTCTTC. Protein product: CASKVGLAINEQFF.

The gene calls are TRBV5-4 and TRBJ1-2; 7 bases map to TRBD1. Germline V lookup: CDR1 SGHNT, CDR2 YYREEE (reference sequence). This CDR3 spans 17 amino acids. The ends lost 4 bases at V and 0 bases at J; junction bases unmatched: 12. CDR3 coding DNA: TGTGCCAGCAGCGGGGAGTTGACAGGGTTAGCTAACTATGGCTACACCTTC. Its protein product is CASSGELTGLANYGYTF.

The chain recombines TRBV5-1 with TRBJ2-5; perhaps D is TRBD1 or TRBD2 (6 bases each). Germline CDR1 is SGHRS and CDR2 is YFSETQ. V shed 4 bases and J shed 5 bases, with 24 bases lying between them. The CDR3 extends over 17 amino acids. CDR3 protein: CASSPRGMWGAGETQYF. CDR3 bases: TGCGCCAGCAGCCCAAGAGGGATGTGGGGGGCCGGGGAGACCCAGTACTTC.

V usage is TRBV6-2 or TRBV6-3 and J usage is TRBJ1-1, with 7 nucleotides matching TRBD1. The CDR3 length is 13 residues. Unmatched junction bases numbered 6, after V lost 4 bases and J lost 7 bases. The germline CDR1 and CDR2 sequences are MNHEY and SVGEGT. Here the CDR3 reads CASSSGRGYEAFF. CDR3 in DNA: TGTGCCAGCAGTTCGGGCAGGGGGTATGAAGCTTTCTTT.

The chain has TRBV30 and TRBJ1-5; D is ambiguous. CDR1 is GTSNPN, CDR2 SVGIG, per germline (reference sequence). This CDR3 contains 13 residues. Between the trimmed V and J ends, which lost 4 bases and 1 base, there was a span of 8 bases. This CDR3 reads CAWTVGSNQPQHF. The CDR3 nucleotides read TGTGCCTGGACAGTAGGGAGCAATCAGCCCCAGCATTTT.

The chain links TRBV10-2 to TRBJ2-7, with TRBD1 matching over 12 bases. The CDR3 totals 15 residues. CDR1 is WSHSY and CDR2 is SAAADI in the germline V gene. Trimming took 4 bases from V and 8 from J; bases not matched to a gene: 9. CDR3 sequence: CASSGPGTGGGKQYF. CDR3 bases: TGCGCCAGCAGTGGGCCCGGGACAGGGGGCGGTAAGCAGTACTTC.

V usage is TRBV28 and J usage is TRBJ1-2; 8 positions match TRBD1. There are 12 residues in the CDR3. The germline gives CDR1 MDHEN, CDR2 SYDVKM. V shed 5 bases, J shed 8 bases, and the junction held 4 bases outside the gene matches. CDR3 DNA sequence: TGTGCCAGCAGTCAGGGGGCATGGGGCTACACCTTC. Encoded protein: CASSQGAWGYTF.

V and J are TRBV18 and TRBJ2-2, with 8 nucleotides matching TRBD1. CDR3 length: 17 amino acids. Germline CDR1 and CDR2: KGHSH and LQKENI. The V gene end was trimmed by 0 bases and the J gene end by 6 bases; junction bases not matched to a gene: 9. DNA of the CDR3: TGTGCCAGCTCACCACCTCGTCCAGGGGGCAGCCCCGGGGAGCTGTTTTTT. As protein: CASSPPRPGGSPGELFF. The entire variable domain, with the rest obtained from reference TRBV18 and TRBJ2-2, is as follows: NAGVMQNPRHLVRRRGQEARLRCSPMKGHSHVYWYRQLPEEGLKFMVYLQKENIIDESGMPKERFSAEFPKEGPSILRIQQVVRGDSAAYFCASSPPRPGGSPGELFFGEGSRLTVL.

The J gene is TRBJ2-1, the V gene TRBV7-3; TRBD2 aligns across 8 bases. The germline CDR1 and CDR2 sequences are SGHTA and FQGTGA. The CDR3 has 15 amino acids. Unmatched junction bases numbered 2, after V lost 0 bases and J lost 4 bases. The CDR3 loop reads CASSLTSGNYNEQFF. For the CDR3, the DNA is TGTGCCAGCAGCTTAACTAGCGGGAATTACAATGAGCAGTTCTTC. Full variable domain (rest looked up from reference TRBV7-3 and TRBJ2-1): GAGVSQTPSNKVTEKGKYVELRCDPISGHTALYWYRQSLGQGPEFLIYFQGTGAADDSGLPNDRFFAVRPEGSVSTLKIQRTERGDSAVYLCASSLTSGNYNEQFFGPGTRLTVL.

The J gene is TRBJ1-5, the V gene TRBV5-4; 11 bases are shared with TRBD1. Germline CDR1 and CDR2: SGHNT and YYREEE (reference sequence). CDR3 length equals 15 residues. V lost 4 bases, J lost 7 bases, and 7 bases stayed unmatched. The CDR3 DNA sequence: TGTGCCAGCAGCCGTGGGACAGGGGGTGACCAGCCCCAGCATTTT. Residues: CASSRGTGGDQPQHF.

This sequence joins TRBV19 and TRBJ2-4; unclear D gene. Deletions cut 5 bases from V and 5 bases from J, with 4 bases between. Germline V CDR1 and CDR2: LNHDA, SQIVND (reference sequence). This CDR3 region has 11 residues. The CDR3 is CASSAQNIQYF. CDR3 DNA: TGTGCCAGTAGTGCACAAAACATTCAGTACTTC.

This clone is a singleton in its sample. This chain links TRBV6-5 with TRBJ2-7; no firm D call. The CDR3 is 10 amino acids. V gave up 6 bases and J gave up 3 bases, with 3 bases separating them. Germline V gives CDR1 MNHEY, CDR2 SVGAGI. In nucleotides, the CDR3 is TGTGCCAGCAGGAACTACGAGCAGTACTTC. Translated, it gives CASRNYEQYF.

The chain couples TRBV25-1 to TRBJ2-6, with 7 bases matching TRBD1. V trimming: 4 bases; J trimming: 4 bases; junction bases outside the gene matches: 10. Germline V gives CDR1 MGHDK, CDR2 SYGVNS. CDR3 size: 17 residues. The DNA for the CDR3 is TGTGCCAGCAGTGGCCGGACAGGCCTACGGGGGGCCAACGTCCTGACTTTC. This sequence encodes CASSGRTGLRGANVLTF.

This chain joins TRBV7-9 and TRBJ2-1; 7 bases fit TRBD1. The CDR3 totals 18 residues. CDR1 and CDR2 (germline): SEHNR, FQNEAQ (reference sequence). V shed 5 bases, J shed 0 bases, and the junction held 13 bases outside the gene matches. The CDR3 region is CASSTLLGGKGSYNEQFF. The CDR3 nucleotides read TGTGCCAGCAGCACCCTGTTAGGGGGCAAGGGCTCCTACAATGAGCAGTTCTTC. The complete variable domain, with remaining parts taken from reference TRBV7-9 and TRBJ2-1, reads DTGVSQNPRHKITKRGQNVTFRCDPISEHNRLYWYRQTLGQGPEFLTYFQNEAQLEKSRLLSDRFSAERPKGSFSTLEIQRTEQGDSAMYLCASSTLLGGKGSYNEQFFGPGTRLTVL.

The rearrangement joins TRBV7-8 to TRBJ1-1; perhaps TRBD1 as D (6 bases). Germline CDR1 SGHVS, CDR2 FQNEAQ. Trimming shortened V by 0 bases and J by 5 bases, and 16 bases separated the two germline ends. CDR3 length equals 16 residues. In DNA, the CDR3 is TGTGCCAGCAGCTTAGCTCGAGGGACAAGGGGTACTGAAGCTTTCTTT. This gives the protein CASSLARGTRGTEAFF.

The gene calls are TRBV29-1 and TRBJ2-1; 7 bases map to TRBD1. The CDR3 contains 12 residues. The germline V gene encodes CDR1 SQVTM and CDR2 ANQGSEA. J gave up 6 bases and V 5 bases, and 4 bases lay outside the gene matches. The CDR3 reads CSVLQGSNEQFF. The CDR3 region has the DNA TGCAGCGTTCTACAGGGGAGCAATGAGCAGTTCTTC.

V and J are TRBV7-3 and TRBJ1-6; no definite D call. Germline CDR1 SGHTA, CDR2 FQGTGA. CDR3 size: 13 residues. V lost 2 bases and J lost 8, with 7 bases in between. CDR3: CASSLATYSPLHF. The CDR3 DNA reads TGTGCCAGCAGCTTAGCGACATATTCACCCCTCCACTTT.

CDR3 sequence reads: CASSRRLADSSTDTQYF. Here the CDR3 DNA reads TGTGCCAGCAGCCGCCGACTAGCCGATTCTAGCACAGATACGCAGTATTTT. The chain links TRBV3-1 (or the pseudogene TRBV3-2) to TRBJ2-3; 7 bases align to TRBD2. V shed 4 bases, J shed 0 bases, and the junction held 10 bases outside the gene matches. The length of the CDR3 is 17 residues. The germline V gene encodes CDR1 LGHDT and CDR2 YNNKEL (reference sequence).

The chain joins TRBV2 to TRBJ2-5; a weak D match, TRBD2 (6 bases). CDR1 SNHLY and CDR2 FYNNEI come from the germline V gene. The CDR3 covers 13 residues. With 10 bases removed from V and 3 bases from J, the gap between germline ends came to 15 bases. This CDR3 reads CATSYGGEETQYF. DNA for the CDR3: TGTGCCACCTCATATGGAGGGGAAGAGACCCAGTACTTC. Full variable domain (outside the CDR3, taken from reference TRBV2 and TRBJ2-5): EPEVTQTPSHQVTQMGQEVILRCVPISNHLYFYWYRQILGQKVEFLVSFYNNEISEKSEIFDDQFSVERPDGSNFTLKIRSTKLEDSAMYFCATSYGGEETQYFGPGTRLLVL.

The rearrangement links TRBV11-2 to TRBJ1-5; a possible D gene is TRBD1 (6 bases). V gave up 5 bases and J gave up 5 bases, with 13 bases separating them. The CDR3 has 14 residues. Germline V gene data show CDR1 as SGHAT and CDR2 as FQNNGV. CDR3 amino acids: CASSLQGVDQPQHF. The CDR3 region has the DNA TGTGCCAGCAGCCTACAGGGAGTCGATCAGCCCCAGCATTTT.

This clone is a singleton in its sample. The chain's CDR3 is CASSLSGGQETQYF. The CDR3 nucleotides read TGTGCCAGCAGCCTTTCTGGCGGCCAAGAGACCCAGTACTTC. V is TRBV3-1 (or the pseudogene TRBV3-2) and J is TRBJ2-5; D uncertain. This CDR3 is 14 amino acids long. Germline V gene data show CDR1 as LGHDT and CDR2 as YNNKEL (reference sequence). Trimming shortened V by 4 bases and J by 1 base, and 10 bases separated the two germline ends.

This chain uses TRBV7-8 with TRBJ1-1, with D possibly matching TRBD1 (5 bases). V shed 0 bases and J shed 2 bases, with 10 bases lying between them. The CDR3 length is 15 residues. In germline, CDR1 is SGHVS, CDR2 FQNEAQ. CDR3 coding DNA: TGTGCCAGCAGCTTAGCGATTAGGGGAAACACTGAAGCTTTCTTT. Protein: CASSLAIRGNTEAFF.

This chain links TRBV7-7 with TRBJ2-1; 13 nucleotides align to TRBD2. The germline CDR1 and CDR2 sequences are SSHAT and FNYEAQ (reference sequence). J was trimmed by 7 bases and V by 5 bases; bases with no gene match: 8. The CDR3 is 16 amino acids. The CDR3 region has the DNA TGTGCCAGCAGCCACGGACTAGCGGGAGTTTCTAATGAGCAGTTCTTC. This gives the protein CASSHGLAGVSNEQFF.

V and J are TRBV7-8 and TRBJ2-7; 11 positions match TRBD2. Germline CDR1 and CDR2: SGHVS and FQNEAQ. The CDR3 has 18 residues. The junction had 14 bases not matched to a gene; V was cut back by 5 bases and J by 2 bases. The CDR3 nucleotides read TGTGCCAGCAGCCCGGGACTAGCGGAGGCCTCTAATACCTACGAGCAGTACTTC. This codes for CASSPGLAEASNTYEQYF.

This clone has only a few counts. This chain connects TRBV28 to TRBJ1-5; possible D gene TRBD1, 5 bases. From germline, CDR1 is MDHEN and CDR2 SYDVKM. With 6 bases removed from V and 7 bases from J, the gap between germline ends came to 16 bases. This CDR3 contains 14 residues. Written as DNA, the CDR3 is TGTGCCAGCAGCTGGGGCAGGAGCACGCAGCCCCAGCATTTT. This sequence encodes CASSWGRSTQPQHF.

The chain recombines TRBV27 with TRBJ2-1, with a possible D match to TRBD2 (5 bases). The CDR3 is 15 residues long. Germline V gives CDR1 MNHEY, CDR2 SMNVEV (reference sequence). V lost 6 bases and J lost 7, with 19 bases in between. For the CDR3, the DNA is TGTGCCAGCAGACCGGAATTGGGGTCGGGGAATGAGCAGTTCTTC. It codes for CASRPELGSGNEQFF.

The gene calls are TRBV3-1 (or the pseudogene TRBV3-2) and TRBJ1-2; D not certain. The V end lost 4 bases, the J end lost 2 bases, and 14 bases lay between the germline ends. From germline, CDR1 is LGHDT and CDR2 YNNKEL (reference sequence). The CDR3 has 15 residues. This CDR3 is CASSPTGRLNYGYTF. CDR3 nucleotides: TGTGCCAGCAGCCCCACGGGGAGGCTAAACTATGGCTACACCTTC.